Below, one TCR beta chain is given with its context. Its antigen remains unknown. TCRdb keeps only in-frame clones here, not all; method: immunoSEQ multiplex PCR. The sample includes around 130,000 clones, 75% to 95% of them seen just once. The sample comes from a study of T cell responses to AZD1222 COVID-19 vaccine. The study, taken as a whole, reports: There were vaccine-associated CD4 TCRs across spike, dominant at 160-218 and 743-854. A reported finding is that nearly half of spike-specific TCRs target unmutated variant regions. No repertoire was sampled before or during the peak T cell response, only after it. Donors in the cohort were predominantly white British and more often female, and clonal diversity was possibly underestimated.

The sequence came from an adult who received the MenACWY meningococcal vaccine as a control. The starting material was peripheral blood, obtained 28 days after the second dose of the MenACWY control vaccine.

The CDR3 nucleotides read TGTGCCAGCAGCTTTGGCCCCTCGGGCACAGATACGCAGTATTTT. Amino acids: CASSFGPSGTDTQYF. The V and J genes are TRBV11-2 and TRBJ2-3, with D hard to call. Germline-derived CDR1 and CDR2 are SGHAT and FQNNGV. The CDR3 contains 15 residues. The V and J ends lost 3 bases and 1 base respectively, with 11 bases between them.